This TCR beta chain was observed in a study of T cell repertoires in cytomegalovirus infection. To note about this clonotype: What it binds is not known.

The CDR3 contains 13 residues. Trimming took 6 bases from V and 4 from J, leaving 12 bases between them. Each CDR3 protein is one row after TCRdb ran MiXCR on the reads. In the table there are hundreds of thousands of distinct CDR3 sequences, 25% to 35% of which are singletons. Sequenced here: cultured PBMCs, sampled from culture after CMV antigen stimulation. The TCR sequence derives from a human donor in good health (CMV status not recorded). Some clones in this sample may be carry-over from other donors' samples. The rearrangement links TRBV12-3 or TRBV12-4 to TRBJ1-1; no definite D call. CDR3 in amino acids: CASRDQVGTEAFF. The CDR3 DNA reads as TGTGCCAGCAGGGATCAAGTGGGCACTGAAGCTTTCTTT.